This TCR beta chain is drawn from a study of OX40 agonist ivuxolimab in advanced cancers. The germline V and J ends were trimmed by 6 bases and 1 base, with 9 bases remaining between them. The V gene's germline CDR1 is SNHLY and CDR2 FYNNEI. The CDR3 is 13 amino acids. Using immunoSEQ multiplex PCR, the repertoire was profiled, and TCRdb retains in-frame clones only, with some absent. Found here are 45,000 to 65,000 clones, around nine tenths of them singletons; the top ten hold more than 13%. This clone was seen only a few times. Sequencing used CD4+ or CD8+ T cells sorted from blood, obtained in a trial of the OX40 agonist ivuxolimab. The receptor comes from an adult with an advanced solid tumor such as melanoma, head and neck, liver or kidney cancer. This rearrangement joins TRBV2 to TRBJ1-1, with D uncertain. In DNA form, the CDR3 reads TGTGCCAGCAGCGACGGAGAGAACACTGAAGCTTTCTTT. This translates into CASSDGENTEAFF.